This TCR beta chain was profiled in a study of blood T cell repertoires in COVID-19. The table came from immunoSEQ multiplex PCR; TCRdb's copy has only in-frame clones and leaves some out. The table records 200,000 to 300,000 clones, 88% of them present only once. The TCR originated in a woman aged 40 to 50 with acute COVID-19. Source material: PBMCs or T cells enriched from blood (not recorded which).

CDR3 loop: CASTTRNTGELFF. CDR3 nucleotide sequence: TGTGCTTCCACCACCAGGAACACCGGGGAGCTGTTTTTT. The chain joins TRBV28 to TRBJ2-2; D gene uncertain. Germline values: CDR1 MDHEN, CDR2 SYDVKM. The CDR3 runs 13 residues.